This T cell receptor (beta chain) was profiled in a study of blood T cell repertoires in COVID-19. The overall study: Both acute and convalescent COVID-19 samples were obtained from the United States, Italy and Spain. Sources were T cells, B-cell-depleted T cells, or PBMCs; the material itself was cDNA or gDNA.

Clones were read by immunoSEQ multiplex PCR, and TCRdb kept only the in-frame ones, dropping some. The data show 200,000 or so clones, with about 84% seen just once and roughly 5.1% held by the top ten. The length of the CDR3 is 14 residues. The junction had 0 bases not matched to a gene; V was cut back by 4 bases and J by 1 base. From germline, CDR1 is ENHRY and CDR2 SYGVKD. The sequenced material came from peripheral blood. The gene calls are TRBV10-3 and TRBJ1-1; TRBD1 agrees at 10 bases. The sequence was collected from a woman in her twenties or thirties with acute or convalescent COVID-19. The CDR3 nucleotides read TGTGCCATCAGTGGGGACAGGGGGAACACTGAAGCTTTCTTT. It encodes CAISGDRGNTEAFF.